The sequence of this T cell receptor beta chain was determined in a study of shared clonotypes between healthy human individuals. V lost 3 bases, J lost 3 bases, and 5 bases stayed unmatched. From germline, CDR1 is KGHSH and CDR2 LQKENI. This CDR3 has 14 amino acids. Data came from immunoSEQ multiplex PCR; TCRdb stores just in-frame clones and leaves some out. The sample consists of under 850,000 clones, approximately 77% of them appearing once. Note on this clone: This same CDR3 is encoded by further DNA sequences in the sample.

The rearrangement links TRBV18 to TRBJ2-7; 7 bases map to TRBD1. The sequence was obtained from a woman aged 25 to 39 in good health. The specimen was memory CD4+ T cells sorted from blood. Noted subset: CD45RA-negative fraction. The CDR3 sequence: CASSPGTVSYEQYF. The CDR3 nucleotides are TGTGCCAGCTCACCCGGGACAGTTAGCTACGAGCAGTACTTC.